This entry features one TCR beta chain sequence. In the source study's methods: Reference gene primers were amplified, and this amplification served to estimate nucleated cell counts. TCRdb keeps only in-frame clones here, not all; method: immunoSEQ multiplex PCR. The D gene and trimming were derived from the DNA, and the V and J assignments and clone size from that table. The data contain 45,000 to 50,000 clones, over 75% of them singletons. Germline V gene lookup returns CDR1 SGHTA and CDR2 FQGNSA. V dropped 5 bases and J dropped 5 bases, with 12 bases sitting between them. CDR3 length equals 13 residues. This specimen belongs to a study of blood T cell repertoires in COVID-19. Study summary: There were acute and convalescent COVID-19 samples, and they came from the United States, Italy and Spain.

Input material: peripheral blood. The source of this sequence is a woman aged 80 or over with COVID-19, enrolled during active disease. This chain uses TRBV7-2 with TRBJ2-5; D perhaps matches TRBD2 (6 bases). The CDR3 coding sequence is TGTGCCAGCAGCCCCGACAGCGGGGAGACCCAGTACTTC. Translated, it gives CASSPDSGETQYF.